Following are 4 T cell receptor beta chains from one sample sequenced in a study of cytomegalovirus exposure and HLA in healthy donors. PCR involved 60 Vbeta and 13 Jbeta primers. Repertoires were generated with immunoSEQ multiplex PCR, while TCRdb's copy carries only in-frame clones and drops some. The table records roughly 190,000 clones, about four fifths of them present only once. Sequencing used PBMCs. The receptor set was obtained from a man between 18 and 29 years old in good health and CMV-seronegative.

The chain combines TRBV20-1 with TRBJ2-1, with D hard to call. V lost 5 bases and J lost 5, with 7 bases in between. This CDR3 comprises 11 residues. CDR1 is DFQATT, CDR2 SNEGSKA, per germline (reference sequence). Here the CDR3 reads CSAERDNEQFF. The CDR3 region has the DNA TGCAGTGCTGAACGGGACAATGAGCAGTTCTTC.

In its sample, this clone was seen once. The gene calls are TRBV7-9 and TRBJ1-5; 9 bases agree with TRBD1. Germline assignment: CDR1 SEHNR and CDR2 FQNEAQ (reference sequence). CDR3 length: 14 residues. Trimming removed 9 bases from V and 6 bases from J; junction bases left unmatched: 9. The CDR3 DNA reads TGTGCCAGTTCCGGGACAGGGACCCCTCAGCCCCAGCATTTT. As protein: CASSGTGTPQPQHF.

The V call is TRBV5-1, the J call TRBJ2-1; 7 nucleotides match TRBD1. CDR3 length equals 15 residues. Unmatched junction bases numbered 6, after V lost 1 base and J lost 5 bases. Germline V gives CDR1 SGHRS, CDR2 YFSETQ. The CDR3 DNA follows: TGCGCCAGCAGCTTGCGGTGGACAGGAGACAATGAGCAGTTCTTC. Translated: CASSLRWTGDNEQFF. The full variable domain, with the rest looked up from reference TRBV5-1 and TRBJ2-1, is KAGVTQTPRYLIKTRGQQVTLSCSPISGHRSVSWYQQTPGQGLQFLFEYFSETQRNKGNFPGRFSGRQFSNSRSEMNVSTLELGDSALYLCASSLRWTGDNEQFFGPGTRLTVL.

V usage is TRBV7-3 and J usage is TRBJ2-3, with TRBD2 matching over 9 bases. Germline V gene data show CDR1 as SGHTA and CDR2 as FQGTGA. This CDR3 has 20 residues. The V and J ends lost 4 bases and 5 bases, in that order; junction bases with no gene match: 22. The CDR3 sequence is CASSSRGSGRTGNGGDTQYF. The CDR3 DNA sequence: TGTGCCAGCAGCTCGAGGGGTAGCGGGAGAACCGGAAATGGGGGAGATACGCAGTATTTT.